The source of this T cell receptor beta chain is a study of molecular identifiers for immune sequencing clone quantification (dated by TCRdb to the late 2010s). About the investigation overall: For a replicate experiment, the RNA from either roughly 18,000 or 92,000 naive CD8 T cells was divided into five aliquots, and four of those aliquots went on to sequencing. This methods study benchmarked molecular-identifier clustering-based TCR repertoire sequencing (MIDCIRS) and TCR RNA copy counting, using CD8 T cells to do so.

Naive CD8 T cell libraries were made from roughly 21,000 to 960,000 sorted cells using 10%, 30% or 50% of purified RNA. Naive CD8 T cells, defined as CD8+CD4-CCR7+CD45RA+, were FACS-sorted into RLT Plus buffer on a BD FACSAria II. To test detection sensitivity, Jurkat RNA equivalent to ten TCR copies was spiked into samples of roughly 18,000-1,000,000 naive CD8 T cells. CD8 T cells were enriched with RosetteSep CD8+ T Cell Enrichment Cocktail and Ficoll-Paque, followed by ACK red cell lysis. This clonotype was observed many times. Its recognized antigen is unknown. Within one base of it there is no much larger clone, and no base qualities were kept. As encoded in the germline V gene (reference sequence), CDR1 is SGHKS while CDR2 is YYEKEE. Inclusive of the bounding cysteine and phenylalanine, the CDR3 is 15 residues long. Here the CDR3 DNA is all that survives: 45 bases in frame from base 1. A distance of 19 bases separates the germline ends of V and J, which lose 6 bases and 4 bases respectively.

Study-wide conclusions, independent of this receptor: In CMV-specific effector cells, clones with more than 20 RNA copies accounted for over 97% of molecules, whereas in naive cells such clones accounted for under 1%. Spiked-in Jurkat TCR RNA equivalent to a single cell was reported to be detectable even among 750,000 to 1,000,000 naive CD8 T cells. Modeling estimated approximately 3 recovered TCR RNA copies per cell, compared with approximately 9.5 by digital PCR, which implies 30% to 35% capture efficiency. Without barcode sub-clustering, chimeric consensus sequences inflated TCR diversity; chimeras reached as high as 47%. The naive libraries included spiked-in Jurkat TCR RNA (roughly nine copies' worth), and this Jurkat TCR RNA is not part of the donor repertoire. Identical TCR molecules sharing a barcode could cause highly expanded clone sizes to be underestimated.

Library generation was performed with PCR. Sequencing relied on a NextSeq 500. Preparation of bulk TCR libraries followed a previously described approach, with the TCR primers listed in Table S5. Purification of total RNA was performed with the Qiagen AllPrep DNA/RNA kit. Before analysis, reads from multiple sequencing runs of the same library were pooled. Per the original workflow: Reads were retained only if their TCR constant sequence matched exactly, and those retained reads were trimmed to 150 nt and grouped according to their 12-nt molecular barcodes. Reads in each barcode group were sub-clustered using a 15% Levenshtein threshold, and a quality-weighted consensus sequence was built for each RNA molecule. Non-functional sequences were excluded, and lower-count sequences lying one edit away from another sequence were also excluded. Based on a fit of two negative binomial distributions, barcode sub-clusters having less than 20% of the maximum read count were discarded. The public sequencing data were trimmed at Q25 with fastp and processed into clonotypes with MiXCR by TCRdb, which kept only in-frame beta chains. Under each unique CDR3 protein, matching rows form one entry showing the most common genes and DNA. Clone size and V and J calls follow TCRdb, not the original study. This sample gives a few hundred thousand distinct CDR3 sequences in total; under 25% of them show up just once. The ten largest clones represent about 0.71% of the sample.

Sequenced: naive CD8+ T cells from blood, with Jurkat cell RNA spiked in. This specimen's cell subset or site label, interpreted: FACS-sorted CD8+CD4-CCR7+CD45RA+ naive T cells. This TCR was recovered from a human donor in good health. Some libraries in this study had Jurkat cell RNA spiked in. The sequence joins TRBV5-5 to TRBJ2-5, with TRBD2 tentatively as D gene (5 bases match). The CDR3 reads as follows: CASIENGVSSETQYF. The nucleotides read TGTGCCAGCATCGAAAACGGGGTCTCGTCAGAGACCCAGTACTTC.